This TCR beta chain stems from a study of identifying expanded T cells in peripheral blood (dated by TCRdb to the late 2010s). A note on the overall study: Separate aliquots of the same genomic DNA pool were sequenced to produce technical replicates, and four replicates were compared in pairs.

The germline V gene gives CDR1 as MNHEY and CDR2 as SVGAGI. The trim is 3 bases for V and 5 bases for J, with a gap of 16 bases between the germline ends. The CDR3 runs 15 residues from the cysteine to the phenylalanine. Only CDR3 DNA is held: 45 bases, read in frame from base 1. Overall study results and their limits: In all healthy donors, the variance in clone template counts between samples taken around 14 days apart rose significantly as total template count increased. Across all healthy-donor time intervals, the beta-binomial model significantly cut both the number of clones called differentially abundant and the false-positive rate. The binomial model flagged 0.9 to 1.5 differentially abundant clones between technical replicates but 15 to 17 over roughly two weeks and 19 to 20 over four weeks. The authors expected that over much longer intervals, such as months to years, biological variance in healthy repertoires might increase even further.

During the collection period, no immune events, such as infections, were documented for the healthy donors. Time-dependent variance in a beta-binomial model of T-cell clone differential abundance was calibrated using healthy-donor blood repertoires as a training cohort. There were ten or so healthy donors in the training cohort, of whom 3 were female and 7 were male. An age range of about 29 to 65 years, with an average of about 45 years, was recorded for the donors. Whole blood, obtained from a commercial supplier, was collected from each healthy donor at three time points spaced roughly 2 weeks apart. For immunosequencing, genomic DNA was extracted from whole blood that had not been sorted. The immunoSEQ Assay, which uses bias-controlled multiplex PCR amplification of genomic DNA, was used to profile TCRbeta CDR3 regions. Processing in the source paper ran as follows. The absolute abundance of each unique TCRbeta CDR3 region was quantified after sequences were collapsed and filtered. Differential abundance was tested with two models: a binomial (Fisher-equivalent) model and a beta-binomial model that adds time-dependent variance fitted from healthy donors. Any clone with fewer than 5 combined templates was excluded, and a clone was called differentially abundant if its Benjamini-Hochberg FDR was below 0.01. The form v = (b*log(k)+a)^2 was used to model beta-binomial variance as a function of total template count across the two samples. TCRdb re-hosts the immuneACCESS table, in-frame sequences only. Its copies lack some clones; in the studies checked, an unresolved V gene accounts for under half of them, and the cause for the rest is not known. The V and J calls and clone size are taken from that table; D and trimming were inferred from the DNA. The sample table records about 84,000 clones; approximately 86% of these occur just once. 5.6% of the sample is held by the ten biggest clonotypes.

Concerning this clone itself: This clone's antigen is unknown. No much larger clone exists at a distance of one base, and base qualities are not known.

The chain is encoded by TRBV6-5 joined to TRBJ2-5; a weak D assignment points to TRBD2 (5 bases agree). The receptor's source is a person aged 18 to 75 in good health. The specimen was blood. The CDR3 protein is CASSYLFSAVETQYF. The nucleotides are TGTGCCAGCAGTTATCTCTTTTCAGCGGTGGAGACCCAGTACTTC.